This T cell receptor beta chain was observed in a study of cytomegalovirus exposure and HLA in healthy donors. The PCR had 60 Vbeta and 13 Jbeta primers. Data came from immunoSEQ multiplex PCR; TCRdb stores just in-frame clones and leaves some out. The sample lists 150,000 or so clones; 65% to 70% were seen once. Findings and limits, study-wide: Analyzed later, association rates of TCRs varied across HLA loci, with DRB1 most and HLA-C fewest. TCR beta V- and J-gene trimming was later associated with a missense DCLRE1C variant. Whilst most TCR sequences proved rare, a subset of public TCRs occurred across many donors. Cytomegalovirus-associated status was assigned to about 150 TCR beta chains.

This clone turned up a few times. As yet, its antigen is unknown. CDR1 and CDR2 from the germline V gene are SNHLY and FYNNEI. The ends were cut back, 4 bases at V and 3 bases at J, with 13 bases in the middle. The CDR3 spans 15 residues. The chain combines TRBV2 with TRBJ1-5, with a possible D match to TRBD1 (6 bases). Sequencing was carried out using PBMCs. The sequence was obtained from a man younger than 45 in good health and CMV-seropositive. This chain's CDR3 is CASSVQGPVNQPQHF. CDR3 DNA: TGTGCCAGCAGTGTACAGGGTCCCGTCAATCAGCCCCAGCATTTT.